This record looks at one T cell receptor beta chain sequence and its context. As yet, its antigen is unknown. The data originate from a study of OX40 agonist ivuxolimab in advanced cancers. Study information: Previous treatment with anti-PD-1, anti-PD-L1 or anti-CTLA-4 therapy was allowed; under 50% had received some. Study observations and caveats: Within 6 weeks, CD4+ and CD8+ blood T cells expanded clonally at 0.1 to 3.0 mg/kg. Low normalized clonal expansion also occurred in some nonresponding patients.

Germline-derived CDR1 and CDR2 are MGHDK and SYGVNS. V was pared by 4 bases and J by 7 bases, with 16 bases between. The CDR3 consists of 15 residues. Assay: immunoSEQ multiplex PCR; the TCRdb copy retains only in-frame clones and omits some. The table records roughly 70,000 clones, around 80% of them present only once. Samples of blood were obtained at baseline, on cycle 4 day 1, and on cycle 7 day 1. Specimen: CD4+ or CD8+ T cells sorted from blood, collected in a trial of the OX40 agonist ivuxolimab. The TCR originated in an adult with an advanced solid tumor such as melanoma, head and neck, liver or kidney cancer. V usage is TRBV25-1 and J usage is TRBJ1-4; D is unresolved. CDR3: CASSGGRVSGEKLFF. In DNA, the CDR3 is TGTGCCAGCAGTGGGGGAAGGGTGAGCGGTGAAAAACTGTTTTTT.